The 28 T cell receptor beta chains reported below all come from one sample, sequenced in a study of cytomegalovirus exposure and HLA in healthy donors. PCR employed 60 Vbeta and 13 Jbeta primers. The protocol was immunoSEQ multiplex PCR, while the TCRdb copy is restricted to in-frame clones and leaves out a portion. This sample yields some 180,000 clones, of which 77% are seen a single time; approximately 1.5% belongs to the top ten. Source material: PBMCs. The origin of the receptors is a man younger than 35 in good health and CMV-seronegative.

The J gene is TRBJ2-1, the V gene TRBV18, with 11 bases lining up with TRBD2. Per germline, CDR1 KGHSH and CDR2 LQKENI. This CDR3 is built from 16 residues. J lost 2 bases, V lost 5 bases, and 5 bases had no gene match. Written as DNA, the CDR3 is TGTGCCAGCTCAGATGGGACTAGCGGCCCCTACAATGAGCAGTTCTTC. The encoded protein is CASSDGTSGPYNEQFF.

The gene calls are TRBV7-3 and TRBJ2-1; TRBD2 aligns across 12 bases. The germline CDR1 and CDR2 sequences are SGHTA and FQGTGA. The V and J ends lost 4 bases and 3 bases, in that order; junction bases with no gene match: 1. The CDR3 is made up of 15 amino acids. The CDR3 region has the DNA TGTGCCAGCAGCTCGACTAGCGGGAGCTACAATGAGCAGTTCTTC. Amino acids: CASSSTSGSYNEQFF.

This clone was recorded once. This chain uses TRBV9 with TRBJ2-7; D might be TRBD1 (5 bases). The V gene lost 4 bases and the J gene lost 1 base, with 18 bases spanning the gap. The CDR3 is made up of 16 amino acids. In germline, CDR1 is SGDLS, CDR2 YYNGEE. The CDR3 bases are TGTGCCAGCAGCCCCCAAGGGCAGGGTACGTCCTACGAGCAGTACTTC. Translation gives CASSPQGQGTSYEQYF.

The rearrangement links TRBV5-4 to TRBJ2-7; 9 nucleotides align to TRBD1. The CDR3 length is 14 residues. CDR1 and CDR2 from the germline V gene are SGHNT and YYREEE (reference sequence). The junction had 12 bases not matched to a gene; V was cut back by 7 bases and J by 7 bases. CDR3 residues: CASSTTGQGPEQYF. In nucleotides, the CDR3 is TGTGCCAGCTCAACCACCGGACAGGGGCCTGAGCAGTACTTC.

CDR3 sequence (DNA): TGTGCCAGCAGCCCGCGCCCCGAAAGTAATGAAAAACTGTTTTTT. This gives the protein CASSPRPESNEKLFF. The V and J genes are TRBV9 and TRBJ1-4; D gene uncertain. The CDR3 has 15 residues. Germline CDR1 and CDR2: SGDLS and YYNGEE. V shed 4 bases and J shed 4 bases, with 14 bases lying between them.

This chain connects TRBV19 to TRBJ1-2; D call uncertain. V lost 3 bases to trimming and J lost 7 bases, with 18 bases between them. CDR3 length: 15 amino acids. The germline V gene has CDR1 LNHDA and CDR2 SQIVND (reference sequence). CDR3 sequence: CASSMEDGRSGGYTF. The CDR3, as DNA: TGTGCCAGTAGTATGGAGGACGGACGGTCGGGTGGCTACACCTTC.

The chain is built from TRBV9 and TRBJ2-1; 8 nucleotides line up with TRBD2. The V gene end was trimmed by 4 bases and the J gene end by 7 bases; junction bases not matched to a gene: 10. Per the germline V gene, CDR1 is SGDLS and CDR2 is YYNGEE. The CDR3 consists of 15 residues. The CDR3 DNA is TGTGCCAGCAGCCCCCGGGGGGGCCCCCCAAATGAGCAGTTCTTC. Its protein is CASSPRGGPPNEQFF.

This clone was observed once. The chain has TRBV2 and TRBJ2-1, with 9 bases identical to TRBD2. This CDR3 spans 15 amino acids. Losses at the gene ends were 1 base for V and 9 bases for J; bases not matched to a gene: 7. Germline CDR1 is SNHLY and CDR2 is FYNNEI. The CDR3 nucleotides are TGTGCCAGCAGTGAAGGTAGCGGGAGACCCCTTGAGCAGTTCTTC. It codes for CASSEGSGRPLEQFF.

The chain employs TRBV7-8 and TRBJ1-5, with 8 bases lining up with TRBD1. V trimming: 4 bases; J trimming: 3 bases; junction bases outside the gene matches: 5. This CDR3 is 15 amino acids long. Germline V gives CDR1 SGHVS, CDR2 FQNEAQ. The CDR3 bases are TGTGCCAGCAGCTCCAAGACAGGGGACAATCAGCCCCAGCATTTT. The encoded protein is CASSSKTGDNQPQHF.

The genes are TRBV7-2 and TRBJ2-1, with 16 bases fitting TRBD2. The CDR3 totals 17 residues. V was pared by 5 bases and J by 2 bases, with 3 bases of the junction left unmatched. Germline CDR1 is SGHTA and CDR2 is FQGNSA. The CDR3 reads CASSRGLAGGPYNEQFF. The DNA for the CDR3 is TGTGCCAGCAGCCGGGGACTAGCGGGAGGGCCCTACAATGAGCAGTTCTTC.

This clone was found a few times. Distinct nucleotide sequences in the sample also encode this CDR3. The chain joins TRBV5-6 to TRBJ2-7; D perhaps matches TRBD2 (6 bases). CDR3 length: 14 residues. V lost 2 bases and J 1 base, leaving 10 bases between the germline ends. The germline V gene has CDR1 SGHDT and CDR2 YYEEEE. The CDR3: CASSFGGSSYEQYF. Written as DNA, the CDR3 is TGTGCCAGCAGCTTCGGGGGATCATCCTACGAGCAGTACTTC.

This clone was recorded a few times. The V gene is TRBV16, the J gene TRBJ1-1, with TRBD1 as a possible D gene (6 bases). CDR1 and CDR2 (germline): KGHSY, FQNENV. The CDR3 runs 15 residues. V gave up 3 bases and J gave up 2 bases, with 13 bases separating them. In DNA form, the CDR3 reads TGTGCCAGCAGCCAGAGGGGGGGATTTAACACTGAAGCTTTCTTT. Translating gives CASSQRGGFNTEAFF.

This clone has only a few counts. The V and J genes are TRBV27 and TRBJ2-2; the D gene is possibly TRBD2 (6 bases). From germline, CDR1 is MNHEY and CDR2 SMNVEV (reference sequence). The CDR3 spans 14 residues. Trimming removed 6 bases from V and 4 bases from J, with 12 bases in between. In DNA, the CDR3 is TGTGCCAGCAGCCCGGGACTGATCACCGGGGAGCTGTTTTTT. Translation: CASSPGLITGELFF.

The chain uses TRBV18 and TRBJ2-3; 8 bases line up with TRBD2. This CDR3 is built from 15 residues. Looked up from germline, CDR1 is KGHSH and CDR2 is LQKENI. The V and J ends lost 0 bases and 2 bases, in that order; junction bases with no gene match: 1. CDR3 DNA sequence: TGTGCCAGCTCACCACCGGGACTAGTCACAGATACGCAGTATTTT. The encoded protein is CASSPPGLVTDTQYF. Supplemented by reference TRBV18 and TRBJ2-3, the full variable domain reads NAGVMQNPRHLVRRRGQEARLRCSPMKGHSHVYWYRQLPEEGLKFMVYLQKENIIDESGMPKERFSAEFPKEGPSILRIQQVVRGDSAAYFCASSPPGLVTDTQYFGPGTRLTVL.

The chain couples TRBV21-1 to TRBJ2-7; the table's D call, TRBD1, was not checked against the DNA. TRBV21-1 constitutes a pseudogene. The CDR3 has 14 residues. The CDR3 DNA sequence: TGTGCCAGCAGCAAAGAGGCAGGGGCCTACGAGCAGTACTTC. Translation gives CASSKEAGAYEQYF.

J is TRBJ2-1 and V is TRBV30; D remains ambiguous. Germline V gene lookup returns CDR1 GTSNPN and CDR2 SVGIG (reference sequence). V shed 0 bases and J shed 5 bases, with 5 bases lying between them. This CDR3 region has 12 residues. The CDR3 DNA reads as TGTGCCTGGAGTGTAACTCACAATGAGCAGTTCTTC. Translation: CAWSVTHNEQFF.

This chain uses TRBV6-6 with TRBJ2-1, with D maybe TRBD1 (7 bases). CDR1 and CDR2 (germline): MNHNY, SVGAGI (reference sequence). V lost 5 bases and J lost 6, with 11 bases in between. The CDR3 totals 13 residues. Written as DNA, the CDR3 is TGTGCCAGCAGTCCCCAGGGGGGCAATGAGCAGTTCTTC. Translating gives CASSPQGGNEQFF.

In this sample, this clone turned up once. The rearrangement links TRBV2 to TRBJ1-2; possibly TRBD1 for D (5 bases). Germline-derived CDR1 and CDR2 are SNHLY and FYNNEI. This CDR3 has 14 amino acids. The V end lost 3 bases, the J end lost 3 bases, and 11 bases lay between the germline ends. CDR3 protein: CASSEGGEDYGYTF. The CDR3 DNA reads as TGTGCCAGCAGTGAGGGAGGGGAGGACTATGGCTACACCTTC.

This chain uses TRBV4-2 with TRBJ2-7, with 8 positions matching TRBD2. The CDR3 sequence is 15 residues long. Germline V gives CDR1 LGHNA, CDR2 YNFKEQ. Trimming cost V 0 bases and J 6 bases; bases outside gene matches: 7. Here the CDR3 DNA reads TGTGCCAGCAGCCAAGATAACGGGGGGGCCAGCGAGCAGTACTTC. This codes for CASSQDNGGASEQYF.

The genes are TRBV30 and TRBJ2-3; D uncertain. Germline CDR1 GTSNPN, CDR2 SVGIG (reference sequence). The V gene lost 1 base and the J gene lost 2 bases, with 7 bases spanning the gap. The CDR3 contains 13 residues. The CDR3 reads CAWSGGHTDTQYF. Written as DNA, the CDR3 is TGTGCCTGGAGTGGAGGCCACACAGATACGCAGTATTTT.

The table lists this clone with a count of one. V and J are TRBV6-1 and TRBJ2-5; weak D call: TRBD1 (6 bases). Germline CDR1 is MNHNS and CDR2 is SASEGT. Trimming removed 3 bases at V and 2 bases at J, with 19 bases between. CDR3 size: 17 residues. CDR3 loop: CASSEGAGARTQETQYF. The CDR3 DNA is TGTGCCAGCAGTGAGGGGGCAGGGGCGCGAACTCAAGAGACCCAGTACTTC.

The chain has TRBV25-1 and TRBJ2-7, with 11 bases lining up with TRBD2. There are 13 residues in the CDR3. V lost 8 bases, J lost 3 bases, and 3 bases stayed unmatched. The V gene's germline CDR1 is MGHDK and CDR2 SYGVNS. The CDR3 DNA follows: TGTGCCAGCGGGCTAGCGGGAGGCTACGAGCAGTACTTC. Amino acid sequence: CASGLAGGYEQYF.

V is TRBV2 and J is TRBJ2-5; 8 bases are shared with TRBD2. CDR3 size: 13 residues. CDR1 is SNHLY, CDR2 FYNNEI, per germline. Trimming removed 9 bases from V and 5 bases from J; junction bases left unmatched: 8. CDR3 coding DNA: TGTGCCAGGAGCGGGGGCTCCGGGGAGACCCAGTACTTC. This translates into CARSGGSGETQYF.

The chain is built from TRBV4-1 and TRBJ1-2, with a possible D match to TRBD1 (6 bases). The CDR3 consists of 17 residues. Germline assignment: CDR1 MGHRA and CDR2 YSYEKL. V was clipped by 1 base and J by 0 bases, with 15 bases between them. The CDR3 DNA sequence: TGCGCCAGCAGCCAAGGACAGGATCTCTATTCTAACTATGGCTACACCTTC. As protein: CASSQGQDLYSNYGYTF.

The chain couples TRBV15 to TRBJ2-5; 7 nucleotides line up with TRBD2. The CDR3 sequence is 15 residues long. Trimming took 1 base from V and 2 from J; bases not matched to a gene: 4. Germline CDR1 and CDR2: LNHNV and YYDKDF (reference sequence). CDR3 in amino acids: CATSRVGREQETQYF. Here the CDR3 DNA reads TGTGCCACCAGCAGAGTCGGGCGGGAGCAAGAGACCCAGTACTTC.

The chain carries TRBV2 and TRBJ1-2, with 9 positions matching TRBD1. Germline V gives CDR1 SNHLY, CDR2 FYNNEI. V lost 6 bases to trimming and J lost 8 bases; unmatched junction nucleotides: 10. This CDR3 has 14 amino acids. The CDR3 region has the DNA TGTGCCAGCAGACCGGGACAGGGTCGGTTCGGCTACACCTTC. Amino acids: CASRPGQGRFGYTF.

The chain links TRBV5-6 to TRBJ2-7; no clear D. Germline V gene lookup returns CDR1 SGHDT and CDR2 YYEEEE. With 0 bases removed from V and 2 bases from J, the gap between germline ends came to 9 bases. This CDR3 contains 14 residues. Here the CDR3 DNA reads TGTGCCAGCAGCTTGGGTAGAAGCCCCTACGAGCAGTACTTC. Translating it yields CASSLGRSPYEQYF.

The chain recombines TRBV4-1 with TRBJ1-1, with D possibly being TRBD1 (6 bases). The V and J ends lost 4 bases and 1 base respectively, with 13 bases between them. The CDR3 is 15 residues long. The germline gives CDR1 MGHRA, CDR2 YSYEKL. CDR3 DNA sequence: TGCGCCAGCAGCCCACCGGGGGGCAGGAACACTGAAGCTTTCTTT. Translation gives CASSPPGGRNTEAFF.